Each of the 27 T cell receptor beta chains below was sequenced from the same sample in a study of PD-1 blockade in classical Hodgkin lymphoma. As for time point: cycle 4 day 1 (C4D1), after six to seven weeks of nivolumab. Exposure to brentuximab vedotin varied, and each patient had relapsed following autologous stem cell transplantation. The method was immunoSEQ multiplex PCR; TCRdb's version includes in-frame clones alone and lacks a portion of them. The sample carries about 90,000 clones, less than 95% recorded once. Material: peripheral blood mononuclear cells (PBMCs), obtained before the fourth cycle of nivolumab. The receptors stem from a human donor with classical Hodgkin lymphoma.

CDR3 sequence: CASSLSYGGNPRETQYF. CDR3 sequence (DNA): TGTGCCAGCAGTTTATCGTACGGGGGGAATCCAAGGGAGACCCAGTACTTC. The chain recombines TRBV27 with TRBJ2-5; 7 bases agree with TRBD2. The CDR3 contains 17 residues. Looked up from germline, CDR1 is MNHEY and CDR2 is SMNVEV (reference sequence). J gave up 5 bases and V 0 bases, and 12 bases lay outside the gene matches.

The CDR3 DNA reads TGTGCCAGCAGCTTAGGAGGTAGCGGGGGGGTAACGAACACCGGGGAGCTGTTTTTT. Translated: CASSLGGSGGVTNTGELFF. The chain has TRBV7-8 and TRBJ2-2; 11 bases line up with TRBD2. V lost 1 base, J lost 0 bases, and 7 bases stayed unmatched. The CDR3 is made up of 19 amino acids. CDR1 is SGHVS, CDR2 FQNEAQ, per germline.

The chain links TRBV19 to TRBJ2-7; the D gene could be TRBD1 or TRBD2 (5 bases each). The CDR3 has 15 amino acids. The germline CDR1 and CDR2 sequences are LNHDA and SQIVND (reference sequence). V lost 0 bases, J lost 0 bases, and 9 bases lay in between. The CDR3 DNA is TGTGCCAGTAGTATAGAAACCGGGACCTCCTACGAGCAGTACTTC. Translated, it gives CASSIETGTSYEQYF.

The CDR3 sequence: CASSQRGGTGELFF. The CDR3 nucleotides read TGCGCCAGCAGCCAACGTGGGGGGACCGGGGAGCTGTTTTTT. This sequence joins TRBV4-3 and TRBJ2-2; possibly TRBD2 for D (6 bases). CDR3 length: 14 residues. Germline V gene data show CDR1 as LGHNA and CDR2 as YSLEER. The V gene lost 2 bases and the J gene lost 5 bases, with 9 bases spanning the gap.

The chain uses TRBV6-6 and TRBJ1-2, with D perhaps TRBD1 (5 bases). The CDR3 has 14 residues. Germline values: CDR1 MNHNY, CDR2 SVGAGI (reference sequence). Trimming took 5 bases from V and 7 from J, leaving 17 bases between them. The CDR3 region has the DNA TGTGCCAGCAGTCCGCCCCGGCAGGGAGGTGGCTACACCTTC. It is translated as CASSPPRQGGGYTF.

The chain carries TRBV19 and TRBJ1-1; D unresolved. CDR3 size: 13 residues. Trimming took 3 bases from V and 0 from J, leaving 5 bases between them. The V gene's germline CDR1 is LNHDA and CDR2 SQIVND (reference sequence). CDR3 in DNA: TGTGCCAGTAGTATGGTGTTGAACACTGAAGCTTTCTTT. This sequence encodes CASSMVLNTEAFF.

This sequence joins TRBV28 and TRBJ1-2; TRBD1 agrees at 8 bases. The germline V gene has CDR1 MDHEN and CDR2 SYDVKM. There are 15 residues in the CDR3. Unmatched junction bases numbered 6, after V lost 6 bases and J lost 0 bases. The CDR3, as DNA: TGTGCCAGCAGGTGGGACAGGAGGGCTAACTATGGCTACACCTTC. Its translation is CASRWDRRANYGYTF.

CDR3 region: CSAMGAPEAFF. DNA of the CDR3: TGCAGTGCTATGGGGGCCCCTGAAGCTTTCTTT. V usage is TRBV20-1 and J usage is TRBJ1-1, with TRBD1 as a possible D gene (6 bases). CDR1 is DFQATT and CDR2 is SNEGSKA in the germline V gene (reference sequence). This CDR3 region has 11 residues. The germline V and J ends were trimmed by 4 bases and 6 bases, with 9 bases remaining between them.

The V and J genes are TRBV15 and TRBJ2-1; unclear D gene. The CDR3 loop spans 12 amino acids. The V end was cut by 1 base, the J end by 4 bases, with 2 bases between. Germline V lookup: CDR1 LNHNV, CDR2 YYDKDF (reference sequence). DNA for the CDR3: TGTGCCACCAGCAGAGTATACAATGAGCAGTTCTTC. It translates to CATSRVYNEQFF.

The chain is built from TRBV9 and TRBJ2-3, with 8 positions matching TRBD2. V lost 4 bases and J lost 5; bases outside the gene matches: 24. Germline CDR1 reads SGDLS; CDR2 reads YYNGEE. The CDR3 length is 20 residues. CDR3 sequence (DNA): TGTGCCAGCAGCCCCCCCTATCTGGAGGCGGGGGGCCTTCATATAGATACGCAGTATTTT. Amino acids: CASSPPYLEAGGLHIDTQYF.

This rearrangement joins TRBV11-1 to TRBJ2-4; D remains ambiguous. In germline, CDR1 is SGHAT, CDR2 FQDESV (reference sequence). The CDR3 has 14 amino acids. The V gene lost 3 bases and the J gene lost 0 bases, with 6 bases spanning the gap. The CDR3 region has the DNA TGTGCCAGCAGCTTTGTTTCAGCCAAAAACATTCAGTACTTC. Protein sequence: CASSFVSAKNIQYF.

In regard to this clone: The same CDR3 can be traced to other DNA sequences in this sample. The chain's CDR3 is CASSPSGLAGGYEQYF. DNA for the CDR3: TGTGCCAGCAGCCCTAGTGGACTAGCGGGGGGTTACGAGCAGTACTTC. This sequence joins TRBV9 and TRBJ2-7; 14 bases map to TRBD2. J was trimmed by 4 bases and V by 4 bases; bases with no gene match: 7. Germline CDR1 reads SGDLS; CDR2 reads YYNGEE. The CDR3 loop spans 16 amino acids.

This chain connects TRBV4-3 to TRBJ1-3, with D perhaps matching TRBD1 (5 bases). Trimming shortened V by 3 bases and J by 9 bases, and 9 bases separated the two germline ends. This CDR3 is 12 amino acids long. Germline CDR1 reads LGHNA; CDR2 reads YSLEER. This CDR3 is CASSHPGGTIYF. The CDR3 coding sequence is TGCGCCAGCAGCCATCCCGGGGGCACCATATATTTT.

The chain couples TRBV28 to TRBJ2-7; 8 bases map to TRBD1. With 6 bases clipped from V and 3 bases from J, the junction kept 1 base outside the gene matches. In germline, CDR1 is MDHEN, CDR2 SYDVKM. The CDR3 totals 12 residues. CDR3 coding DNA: TGTGCCAGCAGACAGGGGGTCTACGAGCAGTACTTC. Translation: CASRQGVYEQYF.

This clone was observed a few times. CDR3 loop: CASRYSTEAFF. The CDR3 DNA reads as TGTGCCAGCAGATATTCGACTGAAGCTTTCTTT. V gene TRBV2 combines with J gene TRBJ1-1; D gene uncertain. Germline loops: CDR1 SNHLY, CDR2 FYNNEI. V was clipped by 6 bases and J by 5 bases, with 7 bases between them. This CDR3 contains 11 residues.

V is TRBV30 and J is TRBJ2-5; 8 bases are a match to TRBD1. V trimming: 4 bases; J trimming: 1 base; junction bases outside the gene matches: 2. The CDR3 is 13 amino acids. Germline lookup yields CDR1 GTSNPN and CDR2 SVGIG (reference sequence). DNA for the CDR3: TGTGCCTGGACAGGGGGCCCCCAAGAGACCCAGTACTTC. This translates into CAWTGGPQETQYF.

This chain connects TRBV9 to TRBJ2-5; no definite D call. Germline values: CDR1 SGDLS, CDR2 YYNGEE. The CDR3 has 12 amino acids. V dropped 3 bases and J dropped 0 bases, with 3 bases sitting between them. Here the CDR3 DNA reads TGTGCCAGCAGCGGCGACCAAGAGACCCAGTACTTC. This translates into CASSGDQETQYF.

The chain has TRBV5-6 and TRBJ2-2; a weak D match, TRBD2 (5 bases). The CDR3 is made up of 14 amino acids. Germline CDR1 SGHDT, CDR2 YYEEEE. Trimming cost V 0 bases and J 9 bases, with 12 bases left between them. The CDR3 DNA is TGTGCCAGCAGCTTGGGCTCTAGCCATCGGGAGCTGTTTTTT. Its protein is CASSLGSSHRELFF.

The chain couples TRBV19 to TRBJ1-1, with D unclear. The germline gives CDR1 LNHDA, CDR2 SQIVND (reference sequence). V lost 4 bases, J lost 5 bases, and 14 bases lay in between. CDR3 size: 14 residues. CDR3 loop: CASSTPPGSTEAFF. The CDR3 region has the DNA TGTGCCAGTAGTACCCCCCCGGGGAGTACTGAAGCTTTCTTT.

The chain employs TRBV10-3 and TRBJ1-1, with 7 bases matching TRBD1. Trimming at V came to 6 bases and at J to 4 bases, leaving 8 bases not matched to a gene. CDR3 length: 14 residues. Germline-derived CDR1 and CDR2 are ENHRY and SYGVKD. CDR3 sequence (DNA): TGTGCCATCAGAGCTAGACAGGGAGGCACTGAAGCTTTCTTT. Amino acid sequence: CAIRARQGGTEAFF.

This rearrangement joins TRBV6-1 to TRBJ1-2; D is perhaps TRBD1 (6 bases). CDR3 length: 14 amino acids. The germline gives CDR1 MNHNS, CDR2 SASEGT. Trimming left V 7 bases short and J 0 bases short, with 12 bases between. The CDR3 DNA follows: TGTGCCAGCACGCCGACAGGCTCTAACTATGGCTACACCTTC. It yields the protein CASTPTGSNYGYTF.

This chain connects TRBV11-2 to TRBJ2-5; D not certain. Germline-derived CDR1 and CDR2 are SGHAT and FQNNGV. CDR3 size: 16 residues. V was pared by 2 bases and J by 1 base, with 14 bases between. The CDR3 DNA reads TGTGCCAGCAGCTTAAGTTCGGCGCAGCCCCAAGAGACCCAGTACTTC. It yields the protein CASSLSSAQPQETQYF.

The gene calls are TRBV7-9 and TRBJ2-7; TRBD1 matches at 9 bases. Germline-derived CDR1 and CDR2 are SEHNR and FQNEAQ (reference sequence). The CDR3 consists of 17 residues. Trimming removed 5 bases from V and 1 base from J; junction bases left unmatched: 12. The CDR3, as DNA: TGTGCCAGCAGCCCCCCCGCGAACAGGGGGCGATCCTACGAGCAGTACTTC. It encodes CASSPPANRGRSYEQYF.

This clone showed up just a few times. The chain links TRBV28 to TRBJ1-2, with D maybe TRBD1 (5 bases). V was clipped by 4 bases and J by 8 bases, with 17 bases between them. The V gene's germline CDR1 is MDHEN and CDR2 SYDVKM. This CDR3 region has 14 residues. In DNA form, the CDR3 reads TGTGCCAGCAGTTCTACGGCGCGGGGGGGAGGCTACACCTTC. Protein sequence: CASSSTARGGGYTF.

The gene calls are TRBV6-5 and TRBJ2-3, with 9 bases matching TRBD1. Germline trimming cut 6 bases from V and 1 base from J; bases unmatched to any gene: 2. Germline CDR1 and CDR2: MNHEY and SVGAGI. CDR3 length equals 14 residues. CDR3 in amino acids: CASSRDRGTDTQYF. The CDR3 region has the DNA TGTGCCAGCAGCCGGGACAGGGGCACAGATACGCAGTATTTT.

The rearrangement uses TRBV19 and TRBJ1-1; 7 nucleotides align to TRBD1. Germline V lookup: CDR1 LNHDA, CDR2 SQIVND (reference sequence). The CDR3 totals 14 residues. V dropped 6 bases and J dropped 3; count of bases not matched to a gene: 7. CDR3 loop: CASRPTGRDTEAFF. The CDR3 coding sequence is TGTGCCAGTAGGCCGACAGGGAGGGACACTGAAGCTTTCTTT.

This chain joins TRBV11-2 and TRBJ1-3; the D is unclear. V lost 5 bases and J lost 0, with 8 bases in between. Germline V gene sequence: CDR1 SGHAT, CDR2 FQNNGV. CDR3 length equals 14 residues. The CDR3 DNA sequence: TGTGCCAGCAGCCCACAGAACTCTGGAAACACCATATATTTT. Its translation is CASSPQNSGNTIYF.